This TCR beta chain appears in the sequencing data of a study of blood T cell repertoires in COVID-19. About the research overall: Nucleic acid was either cDNA or gDNA, and it came from T cells, B-cell-depleted T cells, or PBMCs.

This table comes from immunoSEQ multiplex PCR, and its TCRdb copy is limited to in-frame clones, with some not included. Here the sample spans just over 650,000 clones, over 80% being singletons. This CDR3 has 14 amino acids. Trimming removed 7 bases at V and 9 bases at J, with 18 bases between. Germline assignment: CDR1 KGHDR and CDR2 SFDVKD. The sequenced sample was peripheral blood. V is TRBV24-1 and J is TRBJ2-1; weak D call: TRBD2 (7 bases). The receptor was derived from a woman aged 18-29 years with acute or convalescent COVID-19. The CDR3 here is CATSPGGPRGEQFF. As DNA, the CDR3 is TGTGCCACCAGCCCCGGGGGGCCGAGGGGTGAGCAGTTCTTC.